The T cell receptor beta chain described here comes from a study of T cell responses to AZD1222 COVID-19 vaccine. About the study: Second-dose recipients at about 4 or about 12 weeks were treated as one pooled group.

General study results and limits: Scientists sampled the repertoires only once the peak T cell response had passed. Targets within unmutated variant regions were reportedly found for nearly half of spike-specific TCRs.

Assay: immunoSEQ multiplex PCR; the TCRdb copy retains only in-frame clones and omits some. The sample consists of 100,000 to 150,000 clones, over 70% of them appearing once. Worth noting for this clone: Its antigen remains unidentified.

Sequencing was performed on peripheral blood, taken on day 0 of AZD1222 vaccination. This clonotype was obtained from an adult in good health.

In nucleotides, the CDR3 is TGTGCCAGTAGTTTCACAGGGGCCTATGGCTACACCTTC. Translation: CASSFTGAYGYTF. The chain joins TRBV19 to TRBJ1-2, with 7 bases that match TRBD1. The CDR3 length is 13 residues. CDR1 is LNHDA, CDR2 SQIVND, per germline (reference sequence). V lost 5 bases to trimming and J lost 4 bases; unmatched junction nucleotides: 4. Filled out from reference TRBV19 and TRBJ1-2, the complete variable domain reads DGGITQSPKYLFRKEGQNVTLSCEQNLNHDAMYWYRQDPGQGLRLIYYSQIVNDFQKGDIAEGYSVSREKKESFPLTVTSAQKNPTAFYLCASSFTGAYGYTFGSGTRLTVV.